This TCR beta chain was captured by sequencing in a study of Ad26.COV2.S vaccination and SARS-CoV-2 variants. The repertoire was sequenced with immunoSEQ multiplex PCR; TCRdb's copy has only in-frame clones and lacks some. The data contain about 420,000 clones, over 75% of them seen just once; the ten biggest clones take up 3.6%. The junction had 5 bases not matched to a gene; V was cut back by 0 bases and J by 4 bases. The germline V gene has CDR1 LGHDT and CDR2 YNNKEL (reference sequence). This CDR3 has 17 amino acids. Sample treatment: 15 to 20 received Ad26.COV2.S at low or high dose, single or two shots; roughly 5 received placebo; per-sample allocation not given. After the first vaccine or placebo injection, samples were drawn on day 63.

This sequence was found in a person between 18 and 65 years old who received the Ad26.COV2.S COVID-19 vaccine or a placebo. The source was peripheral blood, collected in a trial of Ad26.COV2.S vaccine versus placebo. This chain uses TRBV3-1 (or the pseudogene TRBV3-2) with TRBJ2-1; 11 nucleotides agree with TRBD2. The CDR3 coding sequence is TGTGCCAGCAGCCAAGACCTGGGACTAGCGGCGTACAATGAGCAGTTCTTC. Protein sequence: CASSQDLGLAAYNEQFF.